This T cell receptor (beta chain) was identified during a study of T cells in Graves' hyperthyroidism and ophthalmopathy. Template material for amplifying TCR beta CDR3 regions consisted of RNA transcripts. HTBI primers were the set used in a first-round RT-PCR of the TCR CDR3. In TCRdb, the multiplex PCR reads were re-called with MiXCR into one record per CDR3 protein. The sample has under 600,000 distinct CDR3 sequences, more than 15% seen once. Unmatched junction bases numbered 4, after V lost 0 bases and J lost 4 bases. The CDR3 consists of 15 residues. Germline CDR1 reads SGHRS; CDR2 reads YFSETQ. This clonotype was counted only a few times. The cohort's ophthalmopathy patients, a group with duration under 3 months, had a Clinical Activity Score of at least 3 and a NOSPECS grade of at least 4. Every diagnosis used clinical symptoms, serum thyroxine and TRAb, thyroid ultrasound and orbital computed tomography.

Input material: blood. This sequence was found in a woman aged 40 to 55 with Graves' ophthalmopathy. The chain uses TRBV5-1 and TRBJ1-5, with 7 bases lining up with TRBD1. For the CDR3, the DNA is TGCGCCAGCAGCTTGGGACAGGGAATGAATCAGCCCCAGCATTTT. It encodes CASSLGQGMNQPQHF.